This TCR beta chain emerged from a study of T cell responses to AZD1222 COVID-19 vaccine. Study summary: Researchers grouped second doses given at about 4 or about 12 weeks into one pool. Regarding the study as a whole: Researchers took repertoire samples only after the peak T cell response had come. Clonal diversity was possibly underestimated; the donors were predominantly white British and more often female.

Clones were sequenced by immunoSEQ multiplex PCR, and TCRdb holds only the in-frame ones, with some missing. The data hold about 150,000 clones, with 85% to 90% observed a single time. About this clone: Its antigen is still unknown.

The TCR sequence derives from an adult in good health. Source: peripheral blood, taken on day 0 of AZD1222 vaccination.

The CDR3 loop reads CASSPTGDTQYF. The CDR3 DNA follows: TGTGCCAGCAGCCCGACGGGGGATACGCAGTATTTT. This chain uses TRBV6-2 or TRBV6-3 with TRBJ2-3, with D tentatively TRBD2 (5 bases). Germline CDR1 MNHEY, CDR2 SVGEGT. V shed 6 bases and J shed 6 bases, with 10 bases lying between them. This CDR3 is 12 amino acids long.